This TCR beta chain came from a study of cytomegalovirus exposure and HLA in healthy donors. General study results and limits: The authors listed over 150 TCR beta chains as cytomegalovirus-associated. Specificity for CMV antigens was confirmed in vitro for three of the CMV-associated chains.

TCRdb keeps only in-frame clones here, not all; method: immunoSEQ multiplex PCR. Of about 130,000 clones in the sample, 82% were seen once. From germline, CDR1 is MNHEY and CDR2 SMNVEV (reference sequence). The CDR3 spans 15 residues. V gave up 4 bases and J gave up 3 bases; unmatched junction bases: 4. Points on this clone: The antigen is undetermined.

The receptor's source is a man aged 25-45 years in good health and CMV-seropositive. The specimen sequenced was PBMCs. This rearrangement joins TRBV27 to TRBJ1-5; TRBD1 agrees at 9 bases. Here the CDR3 DNA reads TGTGCCAGCAGTTCAGACAGGGGGATCAATCAGCCCCAGCATTTT. Its protein is CASSSDRGINQPQHF.